The clone carrying this TCR beta chain has ten or more counts. Its antigen is currently unknown. TCR cDNA, made by 5'RACE template switching, carried an added universal primer site and UMIs. TCRdb reprocessed the 5' RACE reads via MiXCR and lists one record per CDR3 protein. The profile covers approximately 300,000 distinct CDR3 sequences, with about 10% appearing a single time and 3% to 3.5% taken by the ten largest. This sample was taken from a study of T cells after yellow fever vaccination. General study points: Peaking faster, on day 5 versus 15, the secondary response was nonetheless weaker. Shared CD4/CD8 clonotypes were a small share, likely from convergent recombination.

This specimen was CD4+ T cells sorted from PBMCs, taken 45 days after the yellow fever booster vaccination. This clonotype originated in a man aged 18-30 years who received the YFV17D yellow fever vaccine.

CDR3 DNA sequence: TGTGCCAGCAGCGCGCCGGGGTCTCAAGAGACCCAGTACTTC. Translated: CASSAPGSQETQYF. The chain combines TRBV7-2 with TRBJ2-5; maybe TRBD2 (5 bases). Germline CDR1 is SGHTA and CDR2 is FQGNSA. The length of the CDR3 is 14 residues. V was pared by 5 bases and J by 2 bases, with 12 bases between.